This T cell receptor beta chain is drawn from a study of cytomegalovirus exposure and HLA in healthy donors. The study ran its PCR with 60 Vbeta and 13 Jbeta primers. TCRdb keeps only in-frame clones here, not all; method: immunoSEQ multiplex PCR. The sample shows about 180,000 clones, around 80% of them seen only once. The sample comprised PBMCs. The TCR was taken from a woman aged 45-65 years in good health and CMV-seropositive.

The CDR3 protein is CASSLSQGRNTIYF. DNA for the CDR3: TGTGCCAGCAGCTTGAGTCAGGGCAGAAACACCATATATTTT. The genes are TRBV5-6 and TRBJ1-3; a possible D gene is TRBD1 (5 bases). The V end was cut by 1 base, the J end by 5 bases, with 10 bases between. Germline V gives CDR1 SGHDT, CDR2 YYEEEE. CDR3 size: 14 residues.